This T cell receptor beta chain comes out of a study of blood T cell repertoires in COVID-19. Clones were sequenced by immunoSEQ multiplex PCR, and TCRdb holds only the in-frame ones, with some missing. The sample yields around 300,000 clones, 75% to 90% seen once. The CDR3 spans 17 residues. The germline CDR1 and CDR2 sequences are SGHTA and FQGNSA. Trimming removed 1 base from V and 1 base from J, with 16 bases in between. The chain links TRBV7-2 to TRBJ1-1; D is unresolved. The clonotype was recovered from a woman aged 18-30 years who had recovered from COVID-19. The sample comprised PBMCs or T cells enriched from blood (not recorded which). The CDR3 DNA reads as TGTGCCAGCAGCTTAGAAGCGGTCCTCCTTGGGAACACTGAAGCTTTCTTT. It is translated as CASSLEAVLLGNTEAFF.